This T cell receptor (beta chain) was documented in a study of T cells in Graves' hyperthyroidism and ophthalmopathy. This clonotype was found a few times. Germline loops: CDR1 MDHEN, CDR2 SYDVKM. J was trimmed by 4 bases and V by 5 bases; bases with no gene match: 15. This CDR3 region has 17 residues. Amplified TCR beta CDR3 regions derived from RNA transcripts. RT-PCR in the first round (using the HTBI primer set) targeted the TCR CDR3. A single record per CDR3 protein comes from TCRdb applying MiXCR to the multiplex PCR reads. The table records about 400,000 distinct CDR3 sequences, under 15% of them present only once.

This TCR came from a woman aged 30 to 39 with Graves' hyperthyroidism. The sample consisted of blood. This sequence joins TRBV28 and TRBJ1-2; 8 nucleotides agree with TRBD1. CDR3 loop: CASSRPGQVVLSYGYTF. CDR3 DNA sequence: TGTGCCAGCAGTCGACCGGGACAGGTCGTTTTGTCCTATGGCTACACCTTC.